Listed below are T cell receptor beta chains from one sample, sequenced in a study of OX40 agonist ivuxolimab in advanced cancers. Some clones are missing from TCRdb's copy, which holds only in-frame ones; the method was immunoSEQ multiplex PCR. Of about 45,000 clones in the sample, around four fifths were seen once. The sequenced sample was CD4+ or CD8+ T cells sorted from blood, obtained in a trial of the OX40 agonist ivuxolimab. These receptors were collected from an adult with an advanced solid tumor such as melanoma, head and neck, liver or kidney cancer. CDR3s include the opening cysteine and the closing phenylalanine or tryptophan. Fields, in order: CDR3 DNA, CDR3 protein, D gene, clone size, V gene, J gene. A D gene is named only where the DNA matches it firmly. A row's size may be missing; if present it is once, few, many or a size class.

TGTGCCAGCAGCCGGACAGGAAGCACCGGGGAGCTGTTTTTT	CASSRTGSTGELFF	TRBD1	NA	TRBV7-9	TRBJ2-2
TGTGCCAGCAGTTACTCGAATTACTGGAATGGCTACACCTTC	CASSYSNYWNGYTF	NA	NA	TRBV6-5	TRBJ1-2
TGTGCCAGCAGCCTCGGACAGTGGTTTGGTAATGAGCAGTTCTTC	CASSLGQWFGNEQFF	NA	NA	TRBV6-5	TRBJ2-1
TGTGCCAGCAGTCAAGGGGGCGGTAGATATGACGAGCAGTACTTC	CASSQGGGRYDEQYF	TRBD1	NA	TRBV28	TRBJ2-7
TGCGCCAGCAGCTTAAGGGAGCCGAAGGGGAATGAGCAGTTCTTC	CASSLREPKGNEQFF	NA	once	TRBV5-1	TRBJ2-1
TGTGCCAGCAGCTTTGGAAGCGGGGGGGAGCAGTTCTTC	CASSFGSGGEQFF	TRBD2	NA	TRBV13	TRBJ2-1
TGTGCCAGCAGCTTACCCGGGACAGGACTACACAATGAGCAGTTCTTC	CASSLPGTGLHNEQFF	TRBD1	NA	TRBV5-4	TRBJ2-1
TGTGCCAGCAAGGCAACCTACGAGCAGTACTTC	CASKATYEQYF	NA	once	TRBV2	TRBJ2-7
TGTGCCACCCGGGACAGGGGCTATGGCTACACCTTC	CATRDRGYGYTF	TRBD1	NA	TRBV5-8	TRBJ1-2
TGTGCCAGTAGTCTTGGACAGGTACCCCCAGATACGCAGTATTTT	CASSLGQVPPDTQYF	TRBD1	NA	TRBV19	TRBJ2-3
TGTGCCTGGAGTGTGGTAGGGGGGGTCGCAGATACGCAGTATTTT	CAWSVVGGVADTQYF	NA	NA	TRBV30	TRBJ2-3
TGTGCCAGCAGCTTAGATATAGATTCTAACTATGGCTACACCTTC	CASSLDIDSNYGYTF	NA	NA	TRBV11-2	TRBJ1-2
TGCGCCAGCAGCCCCCCAGGAAGACATGGCTACACCTTC	CASSPPGRHGYTF	NA	NA	TRBV5-1	TRBJ1-2
TGTGCCAGCAGCCCGACTGGGGGGACCCTAATATACAATGAGCAGTTCTTC	CASSPTGGTLIYNEQFF	NA	NA	TRBV7-6	TRBJ2-1
TGTGCCAGCAGCCCATCGGGGGGGCGGGGTGATACGCAGTATTTT	CASSPSGGRGDTQYF	TRBD2	medium-sized	TRBV7-2	TRBJ2-3
TGTGCCAGCAGTTACTCCGACCCGTTGGGGACTGAAGCTTTCTTT	CASSYSDPLGTEAFF	NA	NA	TRBV6-5	TRBJ1-1
TGTGCCAGCAGACGAACTTACTCAGGGGTGCCCGGGGAGCTGTTTTTT	CASRRTYSGVPGELFF	NA	once	TRBV28	TRBJ2-2
TGCGCCAGCAGCTATTCCGGGACGCTACCCTACGAGCAGTACTTC	CASSYSGTLPYEQYF	NA	NA	TRBV4-3	TRBJ2-7
TGTGCCAGCAGCCTACCGGGACTATACAATGAGCAGTTCTTC	CASSLPGLYNEQFF	TRBD2	NA	TRBV11-3	TRBJ2-1
TGTGCCATCAGTGACCTACTCGCGAACACGCAGTATTTT	CAISDLLANTQYF	NA	few	TRBV10-3	TRBJ2-3
TGTGCAAGTCGCCCGAAGGGGCAGGTCAGCAATCAGCCCCAGCATTTT	CASRPKGQVSNQPQHF	NA	few	TRBV12-2	TRBJ1-5
TGTGCCAGCAGTTACATGCTAGGGGGCAGCACAGATACGCAGTATTTT	CASSYMLGGSTDTQYF	TRBD1	NA	TRBV6-5	TRBJ2-3
TGTGCCATCAGTGAGTCGTCGGGCGGTTTGAATGGCTACACCTTC	CAISESSGGLNGYTF	NA	once	TRBV10-3	TRBJ1-2
TGTGCCAGCAGCCACCCGGGACAGCTTTACGAGCAGTACTTC	CASSHPGQLYEQYF	TRBD1	few	TRBV5-6	TRBJ2-7
TGTGCCAGCAGTTTAAGGGACAGGGTGGGGAGAGCGGAAGCTTTCTTT	CASSLRDRVGRAEAFF	TRBD1	NA	TRBV28	TRBJ1-1
TGTGCCAGCAGTGTACTGGCTAGTTCGGGCACAGATACGCAGTATTTT	CASSVLASSGTDTQYF	NA	once	TRBV2	TRBJ2-3
TGTGCCAGTAGCAGAACGGGACAGGGGGTCCAAAACATTCAGTACTTC	CASSRTGQGVQNIQYF	TRBD1	NA	TRBV19	TRBJ2-4
TGCAGCCTTACTCCTTGGACTAGCGGGAGATTGGGTGAGCAGTTCTTC	CSLTPWTSGRLGEQFF	TRBD2	NA	TRBV29-1	TRBJ2-1
TGTGCCAGCAGCTCGACGACTGCTAACTATGGCTACACCTTC	CASSSTTANYGYTF	NA	few	TRBV13	TRBJ1-2
TGCGCCAGCAGCCAAGACCTGGGCGGAGGGGTGAATTCACCCCTCCACTTT	CASSQDLGGGVNSPLHF	NA	NA	TRBV4-3	TRBJ1-6
TGTGCCAGCAGTCCCACAATCTCTGGCTACACCTTC	CASSPTISGYTF	NA	NA	TRBV28	TRBJ1-2
TGTGCCAGTGGTCAGGGGGGGACTGAAGCTTTCTTT	CASGQGGTEAFF	TRBD1	NA	TRBV19	TRBJ1-1
TGTGCCAGCAGCTTAGATGAGACAGGGTTATACTCCTACGAGCAGTACTTC	CASSLDETGLYSYEQYF	TRBD1	NA	TRBV7-9	TRBJ2-7
TGCGCCAGCAGTACCCGGGAGAAAGGTTCTACGTCCTACGAGCAGTACTTC	CASSTREKGSTSYEQYF	NA	NA	TRBV10-1	TRBJ2-7
TGTGCCAGTAGTATAGCCGGGAATAACTATGGCTACACCTTC	CASSIAGNNYGYTF	NA	NA	TRBV19	TRBJ1-2
TGTGCCAGCTCACCCTTAATGCTAGCGGGAGGGCCCGATGAGCAGTTCTTC	CASSPLMLAGGPDEQFF	TRBD2	NA	TRBV18	TRBJ2-1
TGTGCCAGCAGGAGCCTTGGGGGGGATACGCAGTATTTT	CASRSLGGDTQYF	NA	once	TRBV2	TRBJ2-3
TGCGCCAGCAGCTTATACAGGTACACGAGCTCCTACGAGCAGTACTTC	CASSLYRYTSSYEQYF	NA	once	TRBV5-1	TRBJ2-7
TGCAGTGCCGTGGTTACTTCTGGCTACACCTTC	CSAVVTSGYTF	NA	few	TRBV20-1	TRBJ1-2
TGTGCCAGCAGCTTCGTGAGTGGAGGCCGTCTACGTGGCTACACCTTC	CASSFVSGGRLRGYTF	NA	NA	TRBV7-2	TRBJ1-2
TGTGCCAGCAGCGACACAGGGGTCGGTCCCCAGCATTTT	CASSDTGVGPQHF	TRBD1	NA	TRBV6-1	TRBJ1-5
TGTGCCAGCGGCCTCGGGAGACCTCGGTACTTC	CASGLGRPRYF	NA	NA	TRBV6-5	TRBJ2-7
TGTGCCAGCAGTTATGGGGAAAAACTGTTTTTT	CASSYGEKLFF	NA	NA	TRBV6-5	TRBJ1-4
TGCAGCGTTCGGACGGTGGAAGCTTTCTTT	CSVRTVEAFF	NA	NA	TRBV29-1	TRBJ1-1
TGTGCCAGTTCCAGGGGGGGCGCTTTCTACGAGCAGTACTTC	CASSRGGAFYEQYF	NA	medium-sized	TRBV19	TRBJ2-7
TGTGCCAGCAGTTTGGACAGGGTTTATGGCTACACCTTC	CASSLDRVYGYTF	TRBD1	once	TRBV6-6	TRBJ1-2
TGTGCCAGCAGCTCGGGACAGTCCTACGAGCAGTACTTC	CASSSGQSYEQYF	TRBD1	NA	TRBV5-4	TRBJ2-7
TGTGCTAGTGGACCCTCCCCAGCAGTGGTCAATCAGCCCCAGCATTTT	CASGPSPAVVNQPQHF	NA	NA	TRBV12-5	TRBJ1-5
TGTGCCAGCAGCTTAGAAAGGGACGAGCAGTACTTC	CASSLERDEQYF	NA	NA	TRBV7-3	TRBJ2-7
TGTGCCAGCAGCTTAGATCACACAGATGCGCAGTATTTT	CASSLDHTDAQYF	NA	NA	TRBV7-6	TRBJ2-3
TGTGCCAGCAGCTTATCTTCCGGGAACTACGAGCAGTACTTC	CASSLSSGNYEQYF	NA	NA	TRBV7-8	TRBJ2-7
TGTGCCAGCAGCACCAGCCGCGGGACACCCTCCTACAATGAGCAGTTCTTC	CASSTSRGTPSYNEQFF	NA	NA	TRBV13	TRBJ2-1
TGTGCCAGTAGTATCGGGACAGGGGTCAATCAGCCCCAGCATTTT	CASSIGTGVNQPQHF	TRBD1	medium-sized	TRBV19	TRBJ1-5
TGTGCCAGCAGCGTTAGCGGGACTTCCTACAATGAGCAGTTCTTC	CASSVSGTSYNEQFF	TRBD2	NA	TRBV7-6	TRBJ2-1
TGTGCCAGCAGCCCCGACGGGGGGGGTACTGAAGCTTTCTTT	CASSPDGGGTEAFF	NA	NA	TRBV9	TRBJ1-1
TGTGCCAGCAGCCCTCTAGGGCTCGAGCAGTACTTC	CASSPLGLEQYF	NA	NA	TRBV7-9	TRBJ2-7
TGTGCCAGCAGTTACTCGGACAGGGCCTACGAGCAGTACTTC	CASSYSDRAYEQYF	TRBD1	NA	TRBV6-5	TRBJ2-7
TGTGCCAGCACCCACCCCGGTACGGTCGAAATCTTC	CASTHPGTVEIF	NA	NA	TRBV5-5	TRBJ1-2
TGTGCCAGCAGCTTGGGACTTCTCCGTGAAGCTTTCTTT	CASSLGLLREAFF	NA	NA	TRBV7-6	TRBJ1-1